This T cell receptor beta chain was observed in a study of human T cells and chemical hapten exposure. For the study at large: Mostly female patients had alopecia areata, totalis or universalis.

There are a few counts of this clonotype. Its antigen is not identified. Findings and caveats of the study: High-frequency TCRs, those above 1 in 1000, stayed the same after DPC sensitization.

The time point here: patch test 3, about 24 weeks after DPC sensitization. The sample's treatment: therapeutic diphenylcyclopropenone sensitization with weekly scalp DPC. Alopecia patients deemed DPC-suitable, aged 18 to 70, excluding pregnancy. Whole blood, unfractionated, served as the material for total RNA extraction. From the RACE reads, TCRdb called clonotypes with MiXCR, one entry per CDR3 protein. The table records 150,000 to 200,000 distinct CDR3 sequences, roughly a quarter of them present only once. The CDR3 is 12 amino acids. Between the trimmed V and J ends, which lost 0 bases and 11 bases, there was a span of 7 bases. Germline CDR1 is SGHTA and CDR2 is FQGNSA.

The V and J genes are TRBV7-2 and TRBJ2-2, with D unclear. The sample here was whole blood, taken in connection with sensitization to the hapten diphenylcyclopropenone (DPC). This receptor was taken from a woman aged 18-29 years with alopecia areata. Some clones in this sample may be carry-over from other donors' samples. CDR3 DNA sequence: TGTGCCAGCAGCTTAGCTTCAACCGAGCTGTTTTTT. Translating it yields CASSLASTELFF.